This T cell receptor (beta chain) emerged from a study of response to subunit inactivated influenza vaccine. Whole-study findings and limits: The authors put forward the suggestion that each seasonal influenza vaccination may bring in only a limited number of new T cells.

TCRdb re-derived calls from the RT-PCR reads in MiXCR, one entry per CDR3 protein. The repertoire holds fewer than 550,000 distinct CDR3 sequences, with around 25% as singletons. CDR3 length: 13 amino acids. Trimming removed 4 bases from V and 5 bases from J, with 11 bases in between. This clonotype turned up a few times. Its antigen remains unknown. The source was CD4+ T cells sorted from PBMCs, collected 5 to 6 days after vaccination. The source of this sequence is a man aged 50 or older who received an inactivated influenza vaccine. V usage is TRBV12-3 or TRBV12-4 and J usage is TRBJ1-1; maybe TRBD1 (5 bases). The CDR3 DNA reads TGTGCCAGCAGTTCGGGGGGGTGGACTGAAGCTTTCTTT. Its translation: CASSSGGWTEAFF.